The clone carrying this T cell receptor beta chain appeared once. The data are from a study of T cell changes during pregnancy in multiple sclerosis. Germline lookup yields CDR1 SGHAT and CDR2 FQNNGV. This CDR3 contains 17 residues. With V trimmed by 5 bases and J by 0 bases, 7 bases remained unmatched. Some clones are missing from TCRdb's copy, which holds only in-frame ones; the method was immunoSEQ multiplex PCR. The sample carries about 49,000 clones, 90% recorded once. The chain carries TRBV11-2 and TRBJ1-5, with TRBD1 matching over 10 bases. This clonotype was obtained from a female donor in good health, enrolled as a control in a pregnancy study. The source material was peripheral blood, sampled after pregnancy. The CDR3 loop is CASSPGTGESSNQPQHF. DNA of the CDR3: TGTGCCAGCAGCCCAGGGACAGGGGAGAGTAGCAATCAGCCCCAGCATTTT.